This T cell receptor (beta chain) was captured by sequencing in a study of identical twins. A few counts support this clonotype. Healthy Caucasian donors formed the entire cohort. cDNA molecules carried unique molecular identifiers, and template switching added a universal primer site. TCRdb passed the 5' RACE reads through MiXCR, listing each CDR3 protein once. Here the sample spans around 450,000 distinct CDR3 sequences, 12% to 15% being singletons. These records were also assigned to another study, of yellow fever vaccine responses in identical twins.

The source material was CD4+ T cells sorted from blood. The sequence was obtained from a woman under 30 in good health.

CDR3 DNA: TGTGCCACCAGTGACCCGGGACAGGGGATGAATGAGCAGTTCTTC. Protein: CATSDPGQGMNEQFF. The V call is TRBV24-1, the J call TRBJ2-1; 10 bases fit TRBD1. This CDR3 comprises 15 residues. The V gene's germline CDR1 is KGHDR and CDR2 SFDVKD. V was clipped by 4 bases and J by 7 bases; unmatched bases: 6.